This T cell receptor (beta chain) comes out of a study of T-cell memory formation after mild COVID-19. Study-wide background: TCR clusters were mostly confined to one donor each. Study-wide results and caveats: Clones that contracted from day 15 to 85 had balanced CD4/CD8; later expanders were CD4+ biased. Contracting CD4+ clones lay largely in CM and EM, with CD8+ ones residing in EMRA.

Trimming removed 3 bases from V and 4 bases from J; junction bases left unmatched: 10. Germline V gene data show CDR1 as MGHDK and CDR2 as SYGVNS. This CDR3 spans 16 amino acids. The sample holds many counts of this clonotype. Its target is not known. Amplification by 5'RACE using constant-segment primers produced TCR alpha and TCR beta cDNA libraries that carried sample barcodes and UMIs. TCRdb analysed the 5' RACE reads with MiXCR anew, one entry per CDR3 protein. The table lists 35,000 to 50,000 distinct CDR3 sequences, 7.5% to 10% of them singletons. The receptor was derived from an adult woman who had mild COVID-19 (a few samples of this study predate the infection). Cell type and time point are not known. The sample was PBMCs or a T cell subset sorted from them (not recorded which). The chain joins TRBV25-1 to TRBJ1-2, with TRBD1 matching over 8 bases. CDR3 protein: CASSDDGGQGGYGYTF. The CDR3, as DNA: TGTGCCAGCAGTGATGATGGAGGACAGGGAGGCTATGGCTACACCTTC.